Listed below are T cell receptor beta chains from one sample, sequenced in a study of shared clonotypes between healthy human individuals. Assay: immunoSEQ multiplex PCR; the TCRdb copy retains only in-frame clones and omits some. The sample yields about 380,000 clones, just over 95% seen once. Sequences were obtained from memory CD8+ T cells sorted from blood. The source is a man under 40 in good health. Both conserved end residues are part of each CDR3. The order of the fields is D gene, V gene, clone size, J gene, CDR3 DNA, CDR3 protein. D genes are given only for firm matches. Some rows mark clone size as missing; the rest say once, few, many or name a class of expanded clone.

D: -
V: TRBV28
size: -
J: TRBJ2-7
DNA: TGTGCCAGCAGTTTATCTGCCATCTACGAGCAGTACTTC
CDR3: CASSLSAIYEQYF

D: -
V: TRBV7-8
size: -
J: TRBJ2-1
DNA: TGTGCCAGCAGCTTCGTGGTTAGGAATGAGCAGTTCTTC
CDR3: CASSFVVRNEQFF

D: -
V: TRBV4-1
size: -
J: TRBJ1-4
DNA: TGCGCCAGCAGCCAAGAAGGTCAGGCATCAGGTGAAAAACTGTTTTTT
CDR3: CASSQEGQASGEKLFF

D: TRBD1
V: TRBV9
size: -
J: TRBJ1-1
DNA: TGTGCCAGCAGCGTCGGGACAGGAAACACTGAAGCTTTCTTT
CDR3: CASSVGTGNTEAFF

D: -
V: TRBV28
size: -
J: TRBJ1-2
DNA: TGTGCCAGCAACGACAGCTTTAAGTATGGCTACACCTTC
CDR3: CASNDSFKYGYTF

D: -
V: TRBV7-7
size: -
J: TRBJ2-2
DNA: TGTGCTAGCAGCTGGGGGCACAGGAACACCGGGGAGCTGTTTTTT
CDR3: CASSWGHRNTGELFF

D: TRBD1
V: TRBV28
size: -
J: TRBJ2-1
DNA: TGTGCCAGCAGTTCCGGGACAGGGCCCCCAAGTGAGCAGTTCTTC
CDR3: CASSSGTGPPSEQFF

D: TRBD2
V: TRBV4-1
size: -
J: TRBJ2-5
DNA: TGCGCCAGCAGCCAAACTAGCGGCCAAGAGACCCAGTACTTC
CDR3: CASSQTSGQETQYF

D: -
V: TRBV5-8
size: -
J: TRBJ1-3
DNA: TGTGCCAGCAGCTTGGGACAGGCGAGGGGAAACACCATATATTTT
CDR3: CASSLGQARGNTIYF

D: TRBD2
V: TRBV19
size: once
J: TRBJ2-1
DNA: TGTGCCAGTAGTATAATCGGGACTAGCGGGAGAATGGCTACTGAGCAGTTCTTC
CDR3: CASSIIGTSGRMATEQFF

D: TRBD1
V: TRBV9
size: -
J: TRBJ2-5
DNA: TGTGCCAGCAGCCCGGGACAGCAAGAGACCCAGTACTTC
CDR3: CASSPGQQETQYF

D: TRBD2
V: TRBV29-1
size: -
J: TRBJ2-3
DNA: TGCAGCGTAAAGGGGAGGGACTTGGGTACAGATACGCAGTATTTT
CDR3: CSVKGRDLGTDTQYF

D: -
V: TRBV5-1
size: -
J: TRBJ1-2
DNA: TGCGCCAGCAGCTTGGGGTCGTCGGGCTATGGCTACACCTTC
CDR3: CASSLGSSGYGYTF

D: -
V: TRBV19
size: -
J: TRBJ1-2
DNA: TGTGCCAGTAGTCAGGGACCGAATGGCTACACCTTC
CDR3: CASSQGPNGYTF

D: TRBD2
V: TRBV10-3
size: once
J: TRBJ2-7
DNA: TGTGCCGCCTCTAGCGGCCGGAACGAGCAGTACTTC
CDR3: CAASSGRNEQYF

D: -
V: TRBV6-6
size: -
J: TRBJ2-4
DNA: TGTGCCAGCAGTTATTTGAATCCCAAAAACATTCAGTACTTC
CDR3: CASSYLNPKNIQYF

D: -
V: TRBV6-5
size: -
J: TRBJ1-1
DNA: TGTGCCAGCAGCGGACATGGTCCGAGCGCAGCTTTCTTT
CDR3: CASSGHGPSAAFF

D: -
V: TRBV5-1
size: -
J: TRBJ2-5
DNA: TGCGCCAGCAGCTTGTACCAGGCACAAGAGACCCAGTACTTC
CDR3: CASSLYQAQETQYF